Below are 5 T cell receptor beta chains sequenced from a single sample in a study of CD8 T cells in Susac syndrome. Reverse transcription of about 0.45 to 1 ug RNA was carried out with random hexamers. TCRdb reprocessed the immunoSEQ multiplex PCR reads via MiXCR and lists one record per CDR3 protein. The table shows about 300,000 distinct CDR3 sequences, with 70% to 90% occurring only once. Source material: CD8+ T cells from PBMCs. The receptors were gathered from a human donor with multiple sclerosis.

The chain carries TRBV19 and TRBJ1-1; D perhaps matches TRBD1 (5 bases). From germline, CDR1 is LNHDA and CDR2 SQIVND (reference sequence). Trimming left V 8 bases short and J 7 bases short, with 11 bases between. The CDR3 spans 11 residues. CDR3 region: CASGWGFEAFF. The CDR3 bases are TGTGCCAGTGGATGGGGGTTTGAAGCTTTCTTT. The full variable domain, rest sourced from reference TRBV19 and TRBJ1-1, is DGGITQSPKYLFRKEGQNVTLSCEQNLNHDAMYWYRQDPGQGLRLIYYSQIVNDFQKGDIAEGYSVSREKKESFPLTVTSAQKNPTAFYLCASGWGFEAFFGQGTRLTVV.

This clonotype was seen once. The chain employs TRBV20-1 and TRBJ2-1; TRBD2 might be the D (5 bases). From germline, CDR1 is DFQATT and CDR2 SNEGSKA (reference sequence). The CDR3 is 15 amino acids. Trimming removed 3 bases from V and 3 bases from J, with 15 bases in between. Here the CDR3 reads CSARTFGGGYNEQFF. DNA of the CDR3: TGCAGTGCTAGGACTTTTGGCGGAGGCTACAATGAGCAGTTCTTC.

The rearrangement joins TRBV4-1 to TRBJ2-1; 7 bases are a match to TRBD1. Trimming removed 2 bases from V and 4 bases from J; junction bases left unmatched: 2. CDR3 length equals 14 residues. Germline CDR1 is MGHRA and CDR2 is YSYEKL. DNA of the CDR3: TGCGCCAGCAGCCAATCGGGACAGTACAATGAGCAGTTCTTC. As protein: CASSQSGQYNEQFF.

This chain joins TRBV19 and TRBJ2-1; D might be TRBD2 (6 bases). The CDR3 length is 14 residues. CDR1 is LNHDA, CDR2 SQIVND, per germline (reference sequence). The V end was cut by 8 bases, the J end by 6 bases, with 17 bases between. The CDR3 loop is CASHSGVGFNEQFF. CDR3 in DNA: TGTGCCAGTCACTCGGGAGTCGGATTCAATGAGCAGTTCTTC.

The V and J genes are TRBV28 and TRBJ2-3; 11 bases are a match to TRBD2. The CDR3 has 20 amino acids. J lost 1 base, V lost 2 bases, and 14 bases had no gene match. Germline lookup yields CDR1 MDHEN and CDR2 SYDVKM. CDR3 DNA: TGTGCCAGCAGTTTACCTCCGACTAGCGGGGTGGATGTCGGCACAGATACGCAGTATTTT. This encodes CASSLPPTSGVDVGTDTQYF. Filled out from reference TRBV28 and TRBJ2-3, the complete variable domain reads DVKVTQSSRYLVKRTGEKVFLECVQDMDHENMFWYRQDPGLGLRLIYFSYDVKMKEKGDIPEGYSVSREKKERFSLILESASTNQTSMYLCASSLPPTSGVDVGTDTQYFGPGTRLTVL.